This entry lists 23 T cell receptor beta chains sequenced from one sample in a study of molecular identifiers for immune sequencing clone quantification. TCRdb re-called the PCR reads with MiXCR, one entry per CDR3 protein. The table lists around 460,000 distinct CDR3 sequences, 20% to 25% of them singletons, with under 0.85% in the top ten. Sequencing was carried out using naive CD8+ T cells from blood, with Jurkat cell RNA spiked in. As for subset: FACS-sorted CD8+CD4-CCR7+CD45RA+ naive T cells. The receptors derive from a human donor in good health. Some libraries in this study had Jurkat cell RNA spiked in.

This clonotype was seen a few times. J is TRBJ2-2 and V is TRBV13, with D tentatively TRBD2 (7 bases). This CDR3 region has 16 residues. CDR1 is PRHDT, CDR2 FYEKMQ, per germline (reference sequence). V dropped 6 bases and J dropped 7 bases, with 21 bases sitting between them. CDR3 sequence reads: CASRPQDGGLGGELFF. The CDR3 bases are TGTGCCAGCAGACCCCAGGACGGGGGGCTAGGCGGGGAGCTGTTTTTT.

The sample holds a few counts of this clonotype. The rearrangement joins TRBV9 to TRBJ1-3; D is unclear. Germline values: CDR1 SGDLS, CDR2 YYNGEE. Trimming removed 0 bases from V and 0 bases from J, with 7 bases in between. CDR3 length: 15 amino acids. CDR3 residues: CASSVVGTSGNTIYF. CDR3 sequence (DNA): TGTGCCAGCAGCGTAGTGGGTACCTCTGGAAACACCATATATTTT.

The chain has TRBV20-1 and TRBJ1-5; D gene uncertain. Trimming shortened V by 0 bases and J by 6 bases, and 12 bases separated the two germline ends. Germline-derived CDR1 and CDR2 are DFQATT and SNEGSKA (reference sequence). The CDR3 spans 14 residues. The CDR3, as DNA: TGCAGTGCTAGAGATACGGGTATTAGTCAGCCCCAGCATTTT. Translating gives CSARDTGISQPQHF.

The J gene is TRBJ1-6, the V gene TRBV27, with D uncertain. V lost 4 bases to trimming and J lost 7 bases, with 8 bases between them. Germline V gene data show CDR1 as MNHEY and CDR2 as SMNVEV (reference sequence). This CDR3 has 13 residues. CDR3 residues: CASSYQTNSPLHF. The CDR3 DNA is TGTGCCAGCAGTTACCAGACAAATTCACCCCTCCACTTT.

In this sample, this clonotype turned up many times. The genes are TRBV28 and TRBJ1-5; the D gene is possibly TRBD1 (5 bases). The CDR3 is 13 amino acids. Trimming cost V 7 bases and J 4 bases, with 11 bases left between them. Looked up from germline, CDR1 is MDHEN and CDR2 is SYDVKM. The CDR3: CASKRTPNQPQHF. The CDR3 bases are TGTGCCAGCAAAAGGACACCGAATCAGCCCCAGCATTTT.

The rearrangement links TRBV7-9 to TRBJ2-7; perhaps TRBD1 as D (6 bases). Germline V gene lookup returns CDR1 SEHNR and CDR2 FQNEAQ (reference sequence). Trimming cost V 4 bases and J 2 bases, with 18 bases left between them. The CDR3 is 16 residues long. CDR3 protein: CASSSNDDRRTYEQYF. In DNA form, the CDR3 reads TGTGCCAGCAGCTCTAACGACGACAGGCGAACCTACGAGCAGTACTTC.

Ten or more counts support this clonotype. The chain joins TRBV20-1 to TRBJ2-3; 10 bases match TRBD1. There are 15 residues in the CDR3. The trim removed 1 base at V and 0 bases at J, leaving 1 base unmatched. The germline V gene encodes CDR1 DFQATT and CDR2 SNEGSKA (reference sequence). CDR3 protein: CSARGQGASTDTQYF. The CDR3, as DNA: TGCAGTGCTAGAGGACAGGGGGCAAGCACAGATACGCAGTATTTT.

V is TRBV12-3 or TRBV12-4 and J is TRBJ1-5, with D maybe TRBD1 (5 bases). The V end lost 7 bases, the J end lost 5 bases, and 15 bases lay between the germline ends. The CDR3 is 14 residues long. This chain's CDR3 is CASTLGGGDQPQHF. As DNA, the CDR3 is TGTGCCAGCACTTTGGGGGGGGGAGATCAGCCCCAGCATTTT.

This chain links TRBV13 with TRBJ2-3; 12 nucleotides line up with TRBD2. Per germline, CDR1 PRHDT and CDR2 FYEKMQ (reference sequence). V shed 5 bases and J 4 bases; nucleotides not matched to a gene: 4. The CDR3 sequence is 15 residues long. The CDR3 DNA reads TGTGCCAGCAGCGCTAGCGGGGGGGCTCCAGATACGCAGTATTTT. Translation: CASSASGGAPDTQYF.

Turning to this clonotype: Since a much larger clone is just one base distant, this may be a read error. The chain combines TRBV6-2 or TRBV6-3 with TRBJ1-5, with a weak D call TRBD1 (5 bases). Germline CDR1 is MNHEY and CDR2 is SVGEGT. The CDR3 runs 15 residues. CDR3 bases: TGTGTCAGCAGTATGGGACTTCCTAGCAATCAGCCCCAGCATTTT. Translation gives CVSSMGLPSNQPQHF.

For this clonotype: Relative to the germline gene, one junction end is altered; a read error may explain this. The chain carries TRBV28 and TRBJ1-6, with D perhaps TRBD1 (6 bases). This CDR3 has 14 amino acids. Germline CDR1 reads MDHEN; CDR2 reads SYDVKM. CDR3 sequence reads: CASSLRGPNSSLHF. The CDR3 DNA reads TGTGCCAGCAGTTTACGGGGGCCGAATTCATCCCTCCACTTT. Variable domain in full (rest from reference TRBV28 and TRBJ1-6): DVKVTQSSRYLVKRTGEKVFLECVQDMDHENMFWYRQDPGLGLRLIYFSYDVKMKEKGDIPEGYSVSREKKERFSLILESASTNQTSMYLCASSLRGPNSSLHFGNGTRLTVT.

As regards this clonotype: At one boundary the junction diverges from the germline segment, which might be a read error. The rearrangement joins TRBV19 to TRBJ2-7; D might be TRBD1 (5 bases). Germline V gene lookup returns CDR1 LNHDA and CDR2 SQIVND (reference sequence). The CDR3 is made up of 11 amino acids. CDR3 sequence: CASSSPRTRTF. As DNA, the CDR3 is TGTGCCAGTAGTTCCCCCAGGACACGAACCTTC. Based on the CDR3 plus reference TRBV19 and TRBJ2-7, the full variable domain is DGGITQSPKYLFRKEGQNVTLSCEQNLNHDAMYWYRQDPGQGLRLIYYSQIVNDFQKGDIAEGYSVSREKKESFPLTVTSAQKNPTAFYLCASSSPRTRTFGPGTRLTVT.

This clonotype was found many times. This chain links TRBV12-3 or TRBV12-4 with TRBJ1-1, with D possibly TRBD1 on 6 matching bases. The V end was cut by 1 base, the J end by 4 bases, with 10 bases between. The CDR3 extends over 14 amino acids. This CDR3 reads CASSLDPRGTEAFF. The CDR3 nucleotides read TGTGCCAGCAGTTTAGACCCCAGGGGCACTGAAGCTTTCTTT.

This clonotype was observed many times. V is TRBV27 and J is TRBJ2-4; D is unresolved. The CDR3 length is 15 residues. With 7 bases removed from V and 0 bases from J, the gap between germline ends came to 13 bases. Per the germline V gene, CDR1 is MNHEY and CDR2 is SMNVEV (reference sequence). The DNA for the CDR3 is TGTGCCAGCACATCGTCTAACCTAGCCAAAAACATTCAGTACTTC. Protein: CASTSSNLAKNIQYF.

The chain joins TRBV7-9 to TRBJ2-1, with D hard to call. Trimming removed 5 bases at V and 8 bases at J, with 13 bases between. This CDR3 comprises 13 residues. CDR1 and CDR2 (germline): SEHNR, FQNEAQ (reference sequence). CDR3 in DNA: TGTGCCAGCAGCGCGACTTACCGTGATGAGCAGTTCTTC. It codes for CASSATYRDEQFF.

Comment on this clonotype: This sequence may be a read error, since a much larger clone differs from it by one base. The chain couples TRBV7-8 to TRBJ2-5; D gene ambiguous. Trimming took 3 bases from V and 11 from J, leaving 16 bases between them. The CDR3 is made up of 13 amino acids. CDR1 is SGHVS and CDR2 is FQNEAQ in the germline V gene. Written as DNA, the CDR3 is TGTGCCAGCAGCTTTTTCGTCTACAATGAGCAGTACTTC. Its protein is CASSFFVYNEQYF.

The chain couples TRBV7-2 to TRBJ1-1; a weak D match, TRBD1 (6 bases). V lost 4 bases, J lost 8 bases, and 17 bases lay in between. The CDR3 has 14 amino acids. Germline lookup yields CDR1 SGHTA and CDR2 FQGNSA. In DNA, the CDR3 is TGTGCCAGCAGCTATACCCCGGGACAAGGAGAAGCTTTCTTT. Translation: CASSYTPGQGEAFF. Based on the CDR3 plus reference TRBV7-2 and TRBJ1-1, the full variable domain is GAGVSQSPSNKVTEKGKDVELRCDPISGHTALYWYRQSLGQGLEFLIYFQGNSAPDKSGLPSDRFSAERTGGSVSTLTIQRTQQEDSAVYLCASSYTPGQGEAFFGQGTRLTVV.

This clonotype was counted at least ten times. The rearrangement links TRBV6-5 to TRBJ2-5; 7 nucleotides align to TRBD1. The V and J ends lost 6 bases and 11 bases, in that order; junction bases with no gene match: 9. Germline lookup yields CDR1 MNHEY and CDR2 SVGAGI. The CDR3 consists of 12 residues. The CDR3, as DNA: TGTGCCAGCAGCTATAACCGGGACAGACAGTACTTC. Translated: CASSYNRDRQYF.

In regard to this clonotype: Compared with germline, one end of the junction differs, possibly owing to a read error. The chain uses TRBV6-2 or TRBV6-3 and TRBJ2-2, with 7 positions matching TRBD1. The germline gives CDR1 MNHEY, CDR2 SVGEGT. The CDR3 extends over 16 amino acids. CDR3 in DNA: TGTGCCAGCAGTCGTACAGGGGCACCTAACACCGAGGAGCTGTTTTTT. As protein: CASSRTGAPNTEELFF.

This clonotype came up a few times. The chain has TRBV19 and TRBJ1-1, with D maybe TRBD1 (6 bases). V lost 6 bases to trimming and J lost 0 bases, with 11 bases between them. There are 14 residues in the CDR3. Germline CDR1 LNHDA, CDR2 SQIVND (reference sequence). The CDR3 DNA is TGTGCCAGTAGAACACAGGGTTTGAACACTGAAGCTTTCTTT. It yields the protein CASRTQGLNTEAFF.

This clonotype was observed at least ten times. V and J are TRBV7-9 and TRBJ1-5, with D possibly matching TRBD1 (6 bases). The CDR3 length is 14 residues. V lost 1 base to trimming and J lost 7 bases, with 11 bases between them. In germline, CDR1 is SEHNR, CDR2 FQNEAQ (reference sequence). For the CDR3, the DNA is TGTGCCAGCAGCTTAGGGATGACAGGCCAGCCCCAGCATTTT. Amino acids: CASSLGMTGQPQHF.

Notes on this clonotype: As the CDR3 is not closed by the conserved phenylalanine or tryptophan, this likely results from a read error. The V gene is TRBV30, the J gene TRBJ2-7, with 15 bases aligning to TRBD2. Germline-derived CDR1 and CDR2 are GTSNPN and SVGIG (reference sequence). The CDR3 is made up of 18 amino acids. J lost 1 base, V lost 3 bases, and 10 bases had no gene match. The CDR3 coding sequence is TGTGCCTGGAGCCAAGGACTAGCGGGAGGGCTTCTATCCTACGAGCAGTACTCC. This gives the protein CAWSQGLAGGLLSYEQYS.

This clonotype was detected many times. In nucleotides, the CDR3 is TGTGCCAGCAGCGCCGACGGGACACCTTACGAGCAGTACTTC. This sequence encodes CASSADGTPYEQYF. The chain is built from TRBV5-4 and TRBJ2-7; tentatively, D is TRBD1 (6 bases). Germline CDR1 is SGHNT and CDR2 is YYREEE (reference sequence). The V and J ends lost 4 bases and 4 bases respectively, with 15 bases between them. The CDR3 is 14 residues long.